This T cell receptor (beta chain) was recorded in a study of T cells in women clearing cervical HPV infection. Study details: Cases were women with histologically confirmed HPV16-related CIN3 or worse, including 2 invasive cancers.

MY09/MY11 PCR detected cervical HPV DNA; dot-blot assigned genotypes. About this clone: The antigen remains undetermined.

Points from the study as a whole: Each sample's T-cell count was unknown, possibly confounding richness.

TCRdb keeps only in-frame clones here, not all; method: immunoSEQ multiplex PCR. The repertoire table contains around 33,000 clones. The sample comprised blood buffy coat. This receptor was taken from a woman between 18 and 70 years old with a cervical HPV16 infection that either progressed to CIN3+ or cleared (not recorded which).

The CDR3 is CASMPGQGDEQYF. CDR3 bases read: TGTGCCAGTATGCCCGGACAGGGAGACGAG. The V and J genes are TRBV19 and TRBJ2-7; 8 bases match TRBD1. The CDR3 end falls 3 residues outside the read, so it is completed with the germline J gene. Trimming took 7 bases from V and 5 from J; bases not matched to a gene: 7. Germline loops: CDR1 LNHDA, CDR2 SQIVND (reference sequence). The CDR3 is 13 amino acids.